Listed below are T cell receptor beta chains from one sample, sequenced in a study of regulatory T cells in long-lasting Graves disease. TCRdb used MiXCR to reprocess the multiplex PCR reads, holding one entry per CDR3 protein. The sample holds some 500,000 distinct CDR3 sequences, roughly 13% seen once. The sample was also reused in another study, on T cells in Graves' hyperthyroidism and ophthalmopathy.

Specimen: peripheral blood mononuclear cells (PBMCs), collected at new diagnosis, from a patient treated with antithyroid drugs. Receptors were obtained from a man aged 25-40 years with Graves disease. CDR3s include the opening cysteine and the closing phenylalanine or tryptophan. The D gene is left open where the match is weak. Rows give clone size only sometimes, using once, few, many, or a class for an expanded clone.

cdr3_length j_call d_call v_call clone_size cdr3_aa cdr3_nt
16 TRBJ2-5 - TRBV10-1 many CASSSGERSYQETQYF TGCGCCAGCAGTTCAGGGGAACGGTCCTACCAAGAGACCCAGTACTTC
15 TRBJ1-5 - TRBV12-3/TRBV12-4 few CASSLGPPGNQPQHF TGTGCCAGCAGTTTAGGCCCGCCGGGCAATCAGCCCCAGCATTTT
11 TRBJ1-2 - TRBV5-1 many CASSLVGGYTF TGCGCCAGCAGCTTGGTTGGTGGCTACACCTTC
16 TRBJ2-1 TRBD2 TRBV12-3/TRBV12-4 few CASSHTGTRYLNEQFF TGTGCCAGCAGTCATACCGGGACTAGGTACTTAAATGAGCAGTTCTTC
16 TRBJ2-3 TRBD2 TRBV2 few CASRLGLAGFTDTQYF TGTGCCAGCAGGTTGGGACTAGCGGGATTCACAGATACGCAGTATTTT
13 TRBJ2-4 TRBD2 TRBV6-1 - CASRRGGLNIQYF TGTGCCAGCAGACGGGGGGGGTTGAACATTCAGTACTTC
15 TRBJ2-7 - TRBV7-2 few CASSAIGTWTYEQYF TGTGCCAGCAGCGCTATCGGGACATGGACCTACGAGCAGTACTTC
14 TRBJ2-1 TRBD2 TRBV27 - CASSLSPLAGLQFF TGTGCCAGCAGTTTAAGTCCCCTAGCGGGATTACAGTTCTTC
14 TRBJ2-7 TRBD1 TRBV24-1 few CATSPTGNTYEQYF TGTGCCACTAGCCCGACAGGGAATACCTACGAGCAGTACTTC
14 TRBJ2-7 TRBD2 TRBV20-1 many CSAAGTSGNYEQYF TGCAGTGCTGCGGGGACTAGCGGAAACTACGAGCAGTACTTC
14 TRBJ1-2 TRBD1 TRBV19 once CTSSTTGGNYGYTF TGTACCAGTAGCACGACAGGGGGTAACTATGGCTACACCTTC
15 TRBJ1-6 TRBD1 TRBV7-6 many CASSFAGTGRSPLHF TGTGCCAGCAGCTTTGCGGGGACAGGGCGATCACCCCTCCACTTT
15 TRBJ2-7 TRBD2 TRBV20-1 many CSARGTSGRRYEQYF TGCAGTGCTAGAGGGACTAGCGGGAGGAGGTACGAGCAGTACTTC
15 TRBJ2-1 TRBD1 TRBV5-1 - CASSPGTGKYNEQFF TGCGCCAGCAGCCCAGGGACAGGGAAATACAATGAGCAGTTCTTC
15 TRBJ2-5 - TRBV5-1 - CASSLMGPAPETQYF TGCGCCAGCAGCTTGATGGGGCCGGCCCCAGAGACCCAGTACTTC
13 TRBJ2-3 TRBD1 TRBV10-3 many CAITTGEADTQYF TGTGCCATCACGACAGGGGAGGCAGATACGCAGTATTTT
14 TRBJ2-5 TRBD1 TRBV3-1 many CASSFRQGMETQYF TGTGCCAGCAGCTTTCGACAGGGGATGGAGACCCAGTACTTC
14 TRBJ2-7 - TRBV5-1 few CASSSHGTSEEQYF TGCGCCAGCAGCTCGCATGGCACCTCCGAGGAGCAGTACTTC
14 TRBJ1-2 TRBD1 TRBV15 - CATSGYRGNYGYTF TGTGCCACCAGCGGTTACAGGGGAAACTATGGCTACACCTTC
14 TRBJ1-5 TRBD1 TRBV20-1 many CSASGTARNQPQHF TGCAGTGCTAGCGGGACAGCCCGCAATCAGCCCCAGCATTTT
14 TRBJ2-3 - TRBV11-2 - CASSQPVGSDTQYF TGTGCCAGCAGCCAACCCGTTGGTTCAGATACGCAGTATTTT
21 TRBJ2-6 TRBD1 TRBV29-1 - CSVEEAGTGGGLFNGANVLTF TGCAGCGTTGAAGAGGCCGGGACAGGGGGCGGTTTGTTTAATGGGGCCAACGTCCTGACTTTC
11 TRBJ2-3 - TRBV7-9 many CASSSDNTQYF TGTGCCAGCAGCTCCGACAATACGCAGTATTTT
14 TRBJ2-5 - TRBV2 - CASKWEEAAETQYF TGTGCCAGCAAATGGGAAGAAGCCGCCGAGACCCAGTACTTC
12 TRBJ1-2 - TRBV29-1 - CSVEGGQGGYTF TGCAGCGTTGAAGGGGGGCAGGGTGGCTACACCTTC
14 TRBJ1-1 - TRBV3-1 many CASTPGGTNTEAFF TGTGCCAGCACCCCGGGGGGGACCAACACTGAAGCTTTCTTT
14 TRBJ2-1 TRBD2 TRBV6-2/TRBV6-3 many CASSYLAGGGEQFF TGTGCCAGCAGTTACTTAGCGGGAGGGGGTGAGCAGTTCTTC
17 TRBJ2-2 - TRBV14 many CASSPWYAGALAGELFF TGTGCCAGCAGCCCGTGGTATGCAGGGGCATTGGCCGGGGAGCTGTTTTTT
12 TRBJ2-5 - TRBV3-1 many CASNPDGETQYF TGTGCCAGCAACCCGGACGGTGAGACCCAGTACTTC
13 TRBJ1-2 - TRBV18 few CASSPRQGTGYTF TGTGCCAGCTCACCACGGCAGGGGACTGGCTACACCTTC
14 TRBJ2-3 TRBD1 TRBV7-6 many CASSLTGVTDTQYF TGTGCCAGCAGCTTAACAGGGGTCACAGATACGCAGTATTTT
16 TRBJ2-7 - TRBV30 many CAWTVLGIQRRDEQYF TGTGCCTGGACCGTTCTTGGGATACAGAGGAGGGACGAGCAGTACTTC
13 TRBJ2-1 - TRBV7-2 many CASSQEYHNEQFF TGTGCCAGCAGCCAGGAGTACCACAATGAGCAGTTCTTC
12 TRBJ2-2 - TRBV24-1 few CATSFVGGELFF TGTGCCACCAGCTTCGTTGGCGGGGAGCTGTTTTTT
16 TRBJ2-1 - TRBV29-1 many CSVEDYGTGTYNEQFF TGCAGCGTTGAAGATTACGGGACTGGCACCTACAATGAGCAGTTCTTC
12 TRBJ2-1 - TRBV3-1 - CASSGLGGEQFF TGTGCCAGCAGCGGACTGGGGGGTGAGCAGTTCTTC
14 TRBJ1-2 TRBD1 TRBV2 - CASLHPTGNYGYTF TGTGCCAGCCTTCACCCGACAGGGAACTATGGCTACACCTTC
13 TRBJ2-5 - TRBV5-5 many CASAYSPGETQYF TGTGCCAGCGCGTACTCCCCCGGAGAGACCCAGTACTTC
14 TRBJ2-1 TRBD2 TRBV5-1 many CASSVNQAGDEQFF TGCGCCAGCAGCGTAAACCAAGCGGGGGATGAGCAGTTCTTC
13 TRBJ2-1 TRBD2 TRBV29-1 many CSVGGLAGVEQFF TGCAGCGTTGGAGGTCTAGCGGGAGTTGAGCAGTTCTTC
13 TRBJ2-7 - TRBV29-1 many CSVVVVGNYEQYF TGCAGCGTTGTGGTGGTGGGAAACTACGAGCAGTACTTC
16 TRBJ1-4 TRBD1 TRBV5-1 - CASSSPGQATNEKLFF TGTGCCAGCAGCTCCCCCGGACAGGCAACTAATGAAAAACTGTTTTTT
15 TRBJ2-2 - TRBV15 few CATSRGEADTGELFF TGTGCCACCAGCAGGGGGGAGGCGGATACCGGGGAGCTGTTTTTT
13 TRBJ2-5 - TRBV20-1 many CSASRGIQETQYF TGCAGTGCTAGTCGGGGGATCCAAGAGACCCAGTACTTC
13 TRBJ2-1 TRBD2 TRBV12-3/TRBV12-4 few CASSGGLAYEQFF TGTGCCAGCAGTGGGGGACTAGCCTATGAGCAGTTCTTC
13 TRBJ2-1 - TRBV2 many CASSGVQYNEQFF TGTGCCAGCAGTGGAGTACAGTACAATGAGCAGTTCTTC
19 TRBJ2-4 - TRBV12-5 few CASGLALTGTYRRKNIQYF TGTGCTAGTGGTTTGGCCCTTACCGGGACCTACCGACGGAAAAACATTCAGTACTTC
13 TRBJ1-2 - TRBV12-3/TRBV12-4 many CASSSSQDRGYTF TGTGCCAGCAGTTCCAGCCAGGATCGGGGCTACACCTTC
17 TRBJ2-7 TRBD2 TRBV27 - CASSFAGTSGTSYEQYF TGTGCCAGCAGTTTTGCCGGGACTAGCGGTACCTCCTACGAGCAGTACTTC
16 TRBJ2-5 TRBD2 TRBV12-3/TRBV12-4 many CASSPVGGRGQETQYF TGTGCCAGCAGTCCCGTGGGCGGGAGAGGTCAAGAGACCCAGTACTTC
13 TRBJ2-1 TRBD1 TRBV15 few CATQGENYNEQFF TGTGCCACCCAGGGGGAAAACTACAATGAGCAGTTCTTC
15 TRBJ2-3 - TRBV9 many CASSVGRRVTDTQYF TGTGCCAGCAGCGTAGGCCGTCGGGTCACAGATACGCAGTATTTT
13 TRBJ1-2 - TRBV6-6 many CASSYSAYYGYTF TGTGCCAGCAGTTACTCGGCCTACTATGGCTACACCTTC
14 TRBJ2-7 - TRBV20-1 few CSARVDNLSYEQYF TGCAGTGCTAGAGTGGACAATCTCTCCTACGAGCAGTACTTC
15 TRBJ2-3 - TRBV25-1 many CASSDEGSGTDTQYF TGTGCCAGCAGTGATGAGGGTTCGGGCACAGATACGCAGTATTTT
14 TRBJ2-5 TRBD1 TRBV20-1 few CSARPWDRSETQYF TGCAGTGCTAGACCCTGGGACAGGTCAGAGACCCAGTACTTC
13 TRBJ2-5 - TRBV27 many CASSPSSQETQYF TGTGCCAGCAGTCCCTCCTCCCAAGAGACCCAGTACTTC
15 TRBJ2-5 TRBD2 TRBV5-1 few CASSLTSGSGETQYF TGCGCCAGCAGCCTGACTAGCGGGAGTGGAGAGACCCAGTACTTC